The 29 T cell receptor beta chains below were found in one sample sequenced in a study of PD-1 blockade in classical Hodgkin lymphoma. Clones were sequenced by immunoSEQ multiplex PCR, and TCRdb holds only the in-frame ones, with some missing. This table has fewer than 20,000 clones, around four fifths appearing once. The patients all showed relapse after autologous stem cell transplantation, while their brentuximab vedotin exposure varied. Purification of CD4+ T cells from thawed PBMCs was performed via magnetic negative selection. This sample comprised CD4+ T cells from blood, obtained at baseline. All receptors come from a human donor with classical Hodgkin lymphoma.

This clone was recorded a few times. The CDR3 here is CASSHYGASYEQYF. CDR3 sequence (DNA): TGTGCCAGCAGTCATTACGGGGCCAGCTACGAGCAGTACTTC. The V and J genes are TRBV6-5 and TRBJ2-7, with D perhaps assigned TRBD1 or TRBD2 (5 bases each). V lost 5 bases to trimming and J lost 3 bases, with 14 bases between them. From germline, CDR1 is MNHEY and CDR2 SVGAGI. This CDR3 contains 14 residues.

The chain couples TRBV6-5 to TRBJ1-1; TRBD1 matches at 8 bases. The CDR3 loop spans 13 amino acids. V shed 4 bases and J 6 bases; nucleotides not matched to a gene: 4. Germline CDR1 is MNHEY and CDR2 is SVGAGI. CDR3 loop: CASSFTGGSEAFF. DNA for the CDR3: TGTGCCAGCAGTTTTACAGGGGGATCTGAAGCTTTCTTT.

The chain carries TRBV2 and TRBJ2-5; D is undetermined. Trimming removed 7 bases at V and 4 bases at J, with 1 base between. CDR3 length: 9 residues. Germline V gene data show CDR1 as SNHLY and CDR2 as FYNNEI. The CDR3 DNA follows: TGTGCCAGCACAGAGACCCAGTACTTC. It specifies CASTETQYF. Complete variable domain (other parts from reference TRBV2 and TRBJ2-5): EPEVTQTPSHQVTQMGQEVILRCVPISNHLYFYWYRQILGQKVEFLVSFYNNEISEKSEIFDDQFSVERPDGSNFTLKIRSTKLEDSAMYFCASTETQYFGPGTRLLVL.

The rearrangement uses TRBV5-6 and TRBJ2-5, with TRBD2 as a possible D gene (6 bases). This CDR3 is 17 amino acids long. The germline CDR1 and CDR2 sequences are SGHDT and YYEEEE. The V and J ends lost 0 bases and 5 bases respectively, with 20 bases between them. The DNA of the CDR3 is TGTGCCAGCAGCTTGGTCCAGGGCGTAGCGGTTTTGGAGACCCAGTACTTC. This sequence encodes CASSLVQGVAVLETQYF.

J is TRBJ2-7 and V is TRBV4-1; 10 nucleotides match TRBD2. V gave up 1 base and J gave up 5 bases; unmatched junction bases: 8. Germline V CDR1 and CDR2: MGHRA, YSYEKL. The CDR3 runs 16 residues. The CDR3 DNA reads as TGCGCCAGCAGCCAAGGGCCTAGCGGGAGTCCAAACGAGCAGTACTTC. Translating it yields CASSQGPSGSPNEQYF.

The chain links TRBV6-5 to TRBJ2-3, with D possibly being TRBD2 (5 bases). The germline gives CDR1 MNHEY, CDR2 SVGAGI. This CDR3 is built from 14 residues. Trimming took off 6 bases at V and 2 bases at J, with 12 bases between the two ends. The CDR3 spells CASRRTRTTDTQYF. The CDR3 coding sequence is TGTGCCAGCAGGAGGACTCGTACCACAGATACGCAGTATTTT.

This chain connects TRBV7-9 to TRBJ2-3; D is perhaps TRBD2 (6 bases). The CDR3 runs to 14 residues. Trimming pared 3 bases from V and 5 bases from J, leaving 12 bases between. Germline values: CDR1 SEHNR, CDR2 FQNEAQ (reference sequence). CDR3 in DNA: TGTGCCAGCAGCTTCGGAGGGGTCCAAGATACGCAGTATTTT. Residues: CASSFGGVQDTQYF.

In DNA form, the CDR3 reads TGTGCCAGCAGCTTATTAGGTCTATCAGAGCAGTTCTTC. This sequence encodes CASSLLGLSEQFF. This rearrangement joins TRBV7-3 to TRBJ2-1; D unclear. The CDR3 runs 13 residues. Germline assignment: CDR1 SGHTA and CDR2 FQGTGA. Deletions cut 2 bases from V and 10 bases from J, with 12 bases between.

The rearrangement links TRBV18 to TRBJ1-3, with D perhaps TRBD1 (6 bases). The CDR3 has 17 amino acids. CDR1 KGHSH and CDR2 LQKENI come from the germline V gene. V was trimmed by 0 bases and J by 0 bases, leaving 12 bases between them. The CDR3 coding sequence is TGTGCCAGCTCACCACCGATGGGGGCCTCCTCTGGAAACACCATATATTTT. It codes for CASSPPMGASSGNTIYF.

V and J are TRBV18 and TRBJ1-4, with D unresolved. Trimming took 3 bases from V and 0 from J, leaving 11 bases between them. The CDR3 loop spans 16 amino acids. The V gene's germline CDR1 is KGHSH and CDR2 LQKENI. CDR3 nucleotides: TGTGCCAGCTCACCCCCCCTCGCCTCAACTAATGAAAAACTGTTTTTT. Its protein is CASSPPLASTNEKLFF.

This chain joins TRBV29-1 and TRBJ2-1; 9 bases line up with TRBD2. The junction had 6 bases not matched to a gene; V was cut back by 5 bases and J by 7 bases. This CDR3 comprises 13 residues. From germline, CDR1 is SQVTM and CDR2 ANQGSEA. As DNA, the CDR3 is TGCAGCGTTAGGCGGGGGGGGCCTAATGAGCAGTTCTTC. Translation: CSVRRGGPNEQFF.

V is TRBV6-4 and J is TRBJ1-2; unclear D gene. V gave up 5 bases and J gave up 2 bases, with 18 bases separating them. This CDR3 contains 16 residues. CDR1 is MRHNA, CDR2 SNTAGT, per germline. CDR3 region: CASSTHGSHINYGYTF. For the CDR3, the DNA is TGTGCCAGCAGTACGCACGGGTCCCATATCAACTATGGCTACACCTTC.

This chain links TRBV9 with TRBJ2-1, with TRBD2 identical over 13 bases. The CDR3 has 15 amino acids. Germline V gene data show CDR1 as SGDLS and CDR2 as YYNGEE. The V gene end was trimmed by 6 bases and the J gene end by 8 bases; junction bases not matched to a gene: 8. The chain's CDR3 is CASTPRLAGGYEQFF. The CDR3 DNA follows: TGTGCCAGCACCCCCCGACTAGCGGGGGGCTATGAGCAGTTCTTC.

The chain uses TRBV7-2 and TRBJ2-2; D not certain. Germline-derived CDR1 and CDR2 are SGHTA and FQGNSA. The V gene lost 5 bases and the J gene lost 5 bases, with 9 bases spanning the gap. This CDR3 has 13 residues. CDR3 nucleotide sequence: TGTGCCAGCAGCACAAACCGGACCGGGGAGCTGTTTTTT. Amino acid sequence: CASSTNRTGELFF.

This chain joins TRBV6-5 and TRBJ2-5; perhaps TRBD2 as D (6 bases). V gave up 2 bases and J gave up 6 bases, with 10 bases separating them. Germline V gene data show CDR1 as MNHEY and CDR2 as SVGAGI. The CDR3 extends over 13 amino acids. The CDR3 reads CASSYTGVKTQYF. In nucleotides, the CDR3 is TGTGCCAGCAGTTACACGGGGGTAAAGACCCAGTACTTC.

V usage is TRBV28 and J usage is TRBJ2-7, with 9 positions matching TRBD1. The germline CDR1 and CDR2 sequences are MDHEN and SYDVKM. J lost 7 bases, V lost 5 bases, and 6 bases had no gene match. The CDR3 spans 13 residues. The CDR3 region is CASSLQGAGEQYF. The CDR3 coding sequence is TGTGCCAGCAGTCTACAGGGGGCGGGGGAGCAGTACTTC.

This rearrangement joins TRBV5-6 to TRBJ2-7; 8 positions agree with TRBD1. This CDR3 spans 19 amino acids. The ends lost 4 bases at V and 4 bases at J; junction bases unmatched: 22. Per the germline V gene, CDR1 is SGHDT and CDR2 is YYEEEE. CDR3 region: CASSRFPSLTGTGGYEQYF. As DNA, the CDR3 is TGTGCCAGCAGCCGCTTCCCTTCCTTAACCGGGACAGGAGGATACGAGCAGTACTTC.

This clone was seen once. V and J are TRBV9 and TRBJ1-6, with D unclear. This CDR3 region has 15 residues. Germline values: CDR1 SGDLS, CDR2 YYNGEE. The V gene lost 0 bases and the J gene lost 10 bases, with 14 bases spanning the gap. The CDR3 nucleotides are TGTGCCAGCAGCGTAGACGTGACTTCCTACTCACCCCTCCACTTT. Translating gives CASSVDVTSYSPLHF.

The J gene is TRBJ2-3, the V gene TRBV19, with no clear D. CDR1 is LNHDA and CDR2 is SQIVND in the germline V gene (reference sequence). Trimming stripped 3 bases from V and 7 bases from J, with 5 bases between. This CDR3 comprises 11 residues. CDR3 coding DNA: TGTGCCAGTAGTATGGCCAATACGCAGTATTTT. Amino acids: CASSMANTQYF.

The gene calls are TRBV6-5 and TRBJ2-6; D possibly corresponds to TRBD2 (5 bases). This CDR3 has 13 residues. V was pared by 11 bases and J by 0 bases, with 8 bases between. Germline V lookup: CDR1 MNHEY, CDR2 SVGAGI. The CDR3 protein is CASRGSGANVLTF. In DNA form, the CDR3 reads TGTGCCTCACGGGGCTCTGGGGCCAACGTCCTGACTTTC.

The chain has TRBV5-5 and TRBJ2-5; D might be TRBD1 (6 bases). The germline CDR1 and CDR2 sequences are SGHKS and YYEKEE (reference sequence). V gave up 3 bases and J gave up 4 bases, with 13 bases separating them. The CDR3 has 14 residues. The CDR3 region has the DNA TGTGCCAGCAGCTCTACAGGGTTTTCAGAGACCCAGTACTTC. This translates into CASSSTGFSETQYF. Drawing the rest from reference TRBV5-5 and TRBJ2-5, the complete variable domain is DAGVTQSPTHLIKTRGQQVTLRCSPISGHKSVSWYQQVLGQGPQFIFQYYEKEERGRGNFPDRFSARQFPNYSSELNVNALLLGDSALYLCASSSTGFSETQYFGPGTRLLVL.

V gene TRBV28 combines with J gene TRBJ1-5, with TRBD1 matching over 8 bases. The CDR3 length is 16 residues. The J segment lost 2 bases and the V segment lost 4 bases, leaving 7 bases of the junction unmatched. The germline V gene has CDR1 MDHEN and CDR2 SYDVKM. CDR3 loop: CASSSPGGAGNQPQHF. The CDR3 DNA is TGTGCCAGCAGTTCCCCAGGGGGCGCGGGCAATCAGCCCCAGCATTTT.

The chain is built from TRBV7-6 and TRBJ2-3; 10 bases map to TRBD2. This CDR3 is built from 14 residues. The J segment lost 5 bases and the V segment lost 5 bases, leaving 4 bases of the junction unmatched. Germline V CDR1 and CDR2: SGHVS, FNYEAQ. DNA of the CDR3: TGTGCCAGCAGCCAACTAGCGGGGAGAGATACGCAGTATTTT. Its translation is CASSQLAGRDTQYF.

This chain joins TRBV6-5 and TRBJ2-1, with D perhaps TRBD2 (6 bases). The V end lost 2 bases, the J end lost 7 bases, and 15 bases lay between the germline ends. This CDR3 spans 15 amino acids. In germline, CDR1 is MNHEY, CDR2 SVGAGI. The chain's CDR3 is CASSYRRAGTNEQFF. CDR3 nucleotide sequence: TGTGCCAGCAGTTACCGGAGGGCAGGGACTAATGAGCAGTTCTTC.

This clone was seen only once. The CDR3 loop reads CASSDVAGLKETQYF. CDR3 DNA sequence: TGCGCCAGCAGTGATGTAGCGGGTTTAAAAGAGACCCAGTACTTC. This sequence joins TRBV10-2 and TRBJ2-5; 7 nucleotides match TRBD2. Per germline, CDR1 WSHSY and CDR2 SAAADI. The junction had 7 bases not matched to a gene; V was cut back by 3 bases and J by 3 bases. The CDR3 contains 15 residues.

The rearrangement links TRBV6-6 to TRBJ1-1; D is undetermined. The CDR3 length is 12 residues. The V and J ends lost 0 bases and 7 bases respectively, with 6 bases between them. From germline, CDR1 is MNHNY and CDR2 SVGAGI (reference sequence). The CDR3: CASSYSIGEAFF. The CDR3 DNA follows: TGTGCCAGCAGTTACTCGATAGGTGAAGCTTTCTTT.

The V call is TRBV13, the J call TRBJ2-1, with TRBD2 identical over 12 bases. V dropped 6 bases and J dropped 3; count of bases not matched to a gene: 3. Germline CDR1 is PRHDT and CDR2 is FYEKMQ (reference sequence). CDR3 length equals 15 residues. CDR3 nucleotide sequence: TGTGCCAGCAGTTCACTAGCGGGGGGCTACAATGAGCAGTTCTTC. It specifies CASSSLAGGYNEQFF.

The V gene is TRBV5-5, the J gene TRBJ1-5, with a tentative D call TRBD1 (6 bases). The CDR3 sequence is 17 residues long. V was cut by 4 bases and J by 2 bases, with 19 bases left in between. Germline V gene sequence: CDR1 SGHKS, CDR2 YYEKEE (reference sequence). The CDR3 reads CASSPDSRGEGNQPQHF. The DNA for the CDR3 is TGTGCCAGCAGCCCGGACTCCAGGGGAGAGGGCAATCAGCCCCAGCATTTT.

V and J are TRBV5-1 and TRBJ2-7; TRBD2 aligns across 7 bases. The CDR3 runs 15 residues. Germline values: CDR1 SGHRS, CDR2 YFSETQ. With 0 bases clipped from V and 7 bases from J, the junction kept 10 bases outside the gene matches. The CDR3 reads CASSLGFVGGGEQYF. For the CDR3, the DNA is TGCGCCAGCAGCTTGGGATTCGTGGGGGGAGGGGAGCAGTACTTC.